Listed below are T cell receptor beta chains from one sample, sequenced in a study of blood T cell repertoires in COVID-19. TCRdb keeps only in-frame clones here, not all; method: immunoSEQ multiplex PCR. Among roughly 160,000 clones listed, more than 85% were seen once. The sample taken for sequencing was peripheral blood. These receptor sequences come from a man between 60 and 75 years old with COVID-19, enrolled during active disease. CDR3s include the opening cysteine and the closing phenylalanine or tryptophan. A D gene is named only where the DNA matches it firmly. Size values are once, few and many counts, or a class for expanded clones, and some rows have none.

few,TRBJ1-1,-,TRBV10-1,TGCGCCAGCCCCTTCGTGGGAGGCATGAACACTGAAGCTTTCTTT,CASPFVGGMNTEAFF
-,TRBJ2-3,-,TRBV27,TGTGCCAGCAATGAGGCGGGAAGATTGGATACGCAGTATTTT,CASNEAGRLDTQYF
-,TRBJ2-1,-,TRBV7-6,TGTGCCAGCAGCTTAGGAAGCCTAGGTAGCGGTGAGCAGTTCTTC,CASSLGSLGSGEQFF
-,TRBJ2-3,-,TRBV12-3/TRBV12-4,TGTGCCAGCACCCTGACAGATACGCAGTATTTT,CASTLTDTQYF
-,TRBJ1-4,-,TRBV5-1,TGCGCCAGCAGAAGCGGGACAAGCAATGAAAAACTGTTTTTT,CASRSGTSNEKLFF
-,TRBJ1-2,TRBD1,TRBV5-8,TGTGCCAGCAGCTTGTACAGGGGTTTCGTTGGCTACACCTTC,CASSLYRGFVGYTF
-,TRBJ2-1,TRBD2,TRBV10-3,TGTGCCATCAGTGGATTAGCGGGGATAAACAATGAGCAGTTCTTC,CAISGLAGINNEQFF
few,TRBJ2-2,TRBD2,TRBV7-2,TGTGCCAGCAGCGCCCTACCTAGCGGGAGCGGTACCGGGGAGCTGTTTTTT,CASSALPSGSGTGELFF
-,TRBJ1-5,TRBD1,TRBV10-2,TGCGCCAGCAGATGGACAGGGGATAGCAATCAGCCCCAGCATTTT,CASRWTGDSNQPQHF
-,TRBJ2-3,-,TRBV5-1,TGCGCCAGCAGCCACCGTGCGGGCCCCAACTCGGATACGCAGTATTTT,CASSHRAGPNSDTQYF
-,TRBJ1-2,-,TRBV11-2,TGTGCCAGCAGCTTAGCCGTTGGCCCGGGAGCTAACTATGGCTACACCTTC,CASSLAVGPGANYGYTF
-,TRBJ1-2,-,TRBV12-3/TRBV12-4,TGTGCCAGCAGTCAGGGGTCTGGCTACACCTTC,CASSQGSGYTF
-,TRBJ1-6,-,TRBV5-8,TGTGCCAGCCTAATGGGGCGAACCTATAATTCACCCCTCCACTTT,CASLMGRTYNSPLHF
-,TRBJ1-6,-,TRBV6-5,TGTGCCAGCAGAGCCCTTCAGGGGTACAATTCACCCCTCCACTTT,CASRALQGYNSPLHF
few,TRBJ2-1,-,TRBV24-1,TGTGCCACCAGTGATGCGGCGGACAGCACTAGGGATGAGCAGTTCTTC,CATSDAADSTRDEQFF
-,TRBJ2-2,TRBD2,TRBV5-4,TGTGCCAGCAGCCTGACTAGCGGGAGGACCGGGGAGCTGTTTTTT,CASSLTSGRTGELFF
-,TRBJ2-5,-,TRBV7-2,TGTGCCAGCAGCTTAGAGGTCAGGGGATGGGAGACCCAGTACTTC,CASSLEVRGWETQYF
-,TRBJ2-1,TRBD1,TRBV6-5,TGTGCCAGCAGTTACTGGGCAGGGGGACACAATGAGCAGTTCTTC,CASSYWAGGHNEQFF